The 21 T cell receptor beta chains given below trace back to one sample, sequenced in a study of T cell changes during pregnancy in multiple sclerosis. The method was immunoSEQ multiplex PCR; TCRdb's version includes in-frame clones alone and lacks a portion of them. This table has around 100,000 clones, more than 90% appearing once. Sequenced here: peripheral blood, sampled in the second trimester of pregnancy. The receptors stem from a female donor with multiple sclerosis, enrolled in a pregnancy study.

Only one count was recorded for this clone. This rearrangement joins TRBV30 to TRBJ1-3, with no clear D. CDR1 and CDR2 (germline): GTSNPN, SVGIG (reference sequence). This CDR3 contains 14 residues. Trimming removed 2 bases from V and 0 bases from J, with 8 bases in between. The DNA of the CDR3 is TGTGCCTGGAGTCTGGGCTCCTCTGGAAACACCATATATTTT. It translates to CAWSLGSSGNTIYF.

The V and J genes are TRBV18 and TRBJ2-2; 8 bases map to TRBD1. The CDR3 extends over 17 amino acids. Germline assignment: CDR1 KGHSH and CDR2 LQKENI. V lost 2 bases and J lost 6; bases outside the gene matches: 11. The CDR3 reads CASSPVRAGGAAGELFF. The CDR3, as DNA: TGTGCCAGCTCACCAGTTCGGGCAGGGGGCGCCGCCGGGGAGCTGTTTTTT.

DNA for the CDR3: TGTGCCAGCAGCCTCCCAACAGGGGTAGCTAATGAAAAACTGTTTTTT. Encoded protein: CASSLPTGVANEKLFF. This chain connects TRBV5-5 to TRBJ1-4, with 7 nucleotides matching TRBD1. In germline, CDR1 is SGHKS, CDR2 YYEKEE (reference sequence). Trimming at V came to 4 bases and at J to 3 bases, leaving 9 bases not matched to a gene. CDR3 length equals 16 residues.

V is TRBV6-1 and J is TRBJ1-2, with D possibly TRBD1 on 6 matching bases. CDR3 length: 14 residues. Germline V gives CDR1 MNHNS, CDR2 SASEGT. V lost 2 bases and J 5 bases, leaving 12 bases between the germline ends. The CDR3 bases are TGTGCCAGCAGTGAAAGTGACAGGATGTATGGCTACACCTTC. Its protein product is CASSESDRMYGYTF.

The chain carries TRBV28 and TRBJ2-7; possibly TRBD2 for D (6 bases). CDR1 MDHEN and CDR2 SYDVKM come from the germline V gene. V was pared by 1 base and J by 3 bases, with 10 bases between. CDR3 length: 14 amino acids. The CDR3 region has the DNA TGTGCCAGCAGTTTATCTACGGGAGTCTACGAGCAGTACTTC. This translates into CASSLSTGVYEQYF.

The CDR3 region is CASSQGQPEANYGYTF. CDR3 in DNA: TGTGCCAGCAGCCAGGGACAGCCCGAAGCTAACTATGGCTACACCTTC. The chain couples TRBV28 to TRBJ1-2, with 7 bases matching TRBD1. Losses at the gene ends were 6 bases for V and 0 bases for J; bases not matched to a gene: 10. This CDR3 has 16 amino acids. Germline CDR1 reads MDHEN; CDR2 reads SYDVKM.

This chain links TRBV5-1 with TRBJ2-2; D unresolved. The CDR3 is made up of 13 amino acids. Germline CDR1 SGHRS, CDR2 YFSETQ. Trimming removed 4 bases from V and 7 bases from J, with 11 bases in between. The CDR3 is CASSEVVGGELFF. The DNA for the CDR3 is TGCGCCAGCAGCGAGGTAGTCGGCGGGGAGCTGTTTTTT.

The V and J genes are TRBV7-3 and TRBJ2-3; weak D call: TRBD2 (6 bases). Germline V gene lookup returns CDR1 SGHTA and CDR2 FQGTGA. Trimming took 0 bases from V and 6 from J, leaving 10 bases between them. This CDR3 comprises 14 residues. The CDR3 nucleotides read TGTGCCAGCAGCTTAACGTGGGGACTCGATACGCAGTATTTT. This gives the protein CASSLTWGLDTQYF.

The V call is TRBV28, the J call TRBJ2-5; D is unresolved. V lost 5 bases and J lost 5, with 6 bases in between. This CDR3 is built from 11 residues. Germline CDR1 reads MDHEN; CDR2 reads SYDVKM. As DNA, the CDR3 is TGTGCCAGCAGTCAGAGGGAGACCCAGTACTTC. Its protein product is CASSQRETQYF.

This chain joins TRBV25-1 and TRBJ2-2; 10 bases match TRBD2. Germline lookup yields CDR1 MGHDK and CDR2 SYGVNS. V dropped 4 bases and J dropped 7; count of bases not matched to a gene: 6. The CDR3 totals 15 residues. The CDR3: CASSGLAGVVGELFF. The CDR3 DNA reads TGTGCCAGCAGTGGCCTAGCGGGGGTGGTCGGGGAGCTGTTTTTT.

This clone turned up a few times. The chain uses TRBV2 and TRBJ1-1; tentative D call: TRBD1 (5 bases). The CDR3 is made up of 15 amino acids. Germline-derived CDR1 and CDR2 are SNHLY and FYNNEI. Trimming removed 3 bases from V and 0 bases from J, with 11 bases in between. The CDR3 DNA is TGTGCCAGCAGTGAGGGGGGTGTTATGAACACTGAAGCTTTCTTT. Protein sequence: CASSEGGVMNTEAFF.

The genes are TRBV5-1 and TRBJ1-4; D is unclear. V was trimmed by 0 bases and J by 8 bases, leaving 14 bases between them. CDR1 SGHRS and CDR2 YFSETQ come from the germline V gene. The CDR3 runs to 15 residues. CDR3 sequence reads: CASSLGRSSPEKLFF. The CDR3 DNA sequence: TGCGCCAGCAGCTTGGGGCGGTCATCCCCCGAAAAACTGTTTTTT.

The chain employs TRBV7-9 and TRBJ1-5; the D gene is possibly TRBD1 (5 bases). V was trimmed by 4 bases and J by 5 bases, leaving 18 bases between them. Germline lookup yields CDR1 SEHNR and CDR2 FQNEAQ (reference sequence). CDR3 length: 16 residues. CDR3 protein: CASSSWTGRGDQPQHF. In DNA, the CDR3 is TGTGCCAGCAGCTCCTGGACGGGGCGGGGGGATCAGCCCCAGCATTTT.

The chain has TRBV2 and TRBJ2-3; the D gene is possibly TRBD1 (6 bases). CDR1 and CDR2 from the germline V gene are SNHLY and FYNNEI. V was clipped by 6 bases and J by 3 bases, with 10 bases between them. The CDR3 length is 13 residues. The CDR3 sequence: CASRITGTDTQYF. CDR3 bases: TGTGCCAGCAGAATAACAGGGACAGATACGCAGTATTTT.

The chain uses TRBV7-7 and TRBJ2-5; 7 nucleotides align to TRBD2. V lost 5 bases to trimming and J lost 2 bases; unmatched junction nucleotides: 8. CDR1 and CDR2 from the germline V gene are SSHAT and FNYEAQ (reference sequence). The CDR3 consists of 15 residues. CDR3 residues: CASSLLGGGQETQYF. The CDR3 region has the DNA TGTGCCAGCAGCCTCCTTGGGGGAGGGCAAGAGACCCAGTACTTC.

The CDR3 bases are TGTGCCAGCAGCTTATCTTCGGAGGGCCACTACGAGCAGTACTTC. This codes for CASSLSSEGHYEQYF. This chain connects TRBV11-2 to TRBJ2-7; weak D call: TRBD2 (6 bases). V lost 2 bases and J lost 3, with 14 bases in between. The CDR3 contains 15 residues. Germline V lookup: CDR1 SGHAT, CDR2 FQNNGV.

The chain joins TRBV9 to TRBJ2-7, with 9 bases identical to TRBD1. Unmatched junction bases numbered 6, after V lost 4 bases and J lost 7 bases. This CDR3 region has 13 residues. Germline CDR1 SGDLS, CDR2 YYNGEE. The CDR3 here is CASSQGTGWEQYF. CDR3 nucleotide sequence: TGTGCCAGCAGCCAGGGGACAGGGTGGGAGCAGTACTTC.

The table lists this clone with a count of one. The rearrangement links TRBV7-2 to TRBJ1-1, with 8 bases lining up with TRBD1. V was clipped by 6 bases and J by 0 bases; unmatched bases: 3. CDR1 and CDR2 (germline): SGHTA, FQGNSA. The CDR3 contains 14 residues. The DNA of the CDR3 is TGTGCCAGCAGGGTGGGACAGGTGAACACTGAAGCTTTCTTT. Residues: CASRVGQVNTEAFF.

The CDR3 nucleotides read TGTGCCAGCAGCTTGGCAGGGGGCGGTTACGAGCAGTACTTC. This translates into CASSLAGGGYEQYF. J is TRBJ2-7 and V is TRBV5-8; TRBD1 agrees at 8 bases. The CDR3 length is 14 residues. Germline V lookup: CDR1 SGHTS, CDR2 YDEGEE. With 0 bases clipped from V and 4 bases from J, the junction kept 3 bases outside the gene matches. The whole variable domain, remainder taken from reference TRBV5-8 and TRBJ2-7, is EAGVTQSPTHLIKTRGQQATLRCSPISGHTSVYWYQQALGLGLQFLLWYDEGEERNRGNFPPRFSGRQFPNYSSELNVNALELEDSALYLCASSLAGGGYEQYFGPGTRLTVT.

This sequence joins TRBV5-6 and TRBJ1-1; TRBD1 matches at 11 bases. J gave up 7 bases and V 2 bases, and 7 bases lay outside the gene matches. Germline V gene lookup returns CDR1 SGHDT and CDR2 YYEEEE. The CDR3 has 15 residues. The CDR3 loop reads CASSFPGQGGGEAFF. The CDR3 DNA follows: TGTGCCAGCAGCTTCCCGGGACAGGGGGGGGGTGAAGCTTTCTTT. Variable domain in full (rest from reference TRBV5-6 and TRBJ1-1): DAGVTQSPTHLIKTRGQQVTLRCSPKSGHDTVSWYQQALGQGPQFIFQYYEEEERQRGNFPDRFSGHQFPNYSSELNVNALLLGDSALYLCASSFPGQGGGEAFFGQGTRLTVV.

This chain connects TRBV5-1 to TRBJ2-3, with D maybe TRBD1 (5 bases). Germline loops: CDR1 SGHRS, CDR2 YFSETQ. V lost 0 bases and J 0 bases, leaving 5 bases between the germline ends. The CDR3 is 14 residues long. CDR3 in amino acids: CASSLGQSTDTQYF. The CDR3, as DNA: TGCGCCAGCAGCTTGGGACAGAGCACAGATACGCAGTATTTT.